This entry features one T cell receptor beta chain sequence. Measured with immunoSEQ multiplex PCR; TCRdb has only the in-frame clones, and not every one. This table holds millions of clones, over 85% found once. A split of CD4+ cells into CD45RA+ naive and CD45RA-negative memory subsets was performed. V was trimmed by 3 bases and J by 6 bases, leaving 11 bases between them. From germline, CDR1 is LGHNA and CDR2 YSLEER. There are 14 residues in the CDR3. The data belong to a study of shared clonotypes between healthy human individuals. Study information: For every donor, three CD4 naive, three CD4 memory, two CD8 naive and one CD8 memory plates were used.

The sequenced sample consisted of naive CD4+ T cells from PBMCs. Indicated subset: CD45RA+ positively selected. This sequence was found in a man aged 18 to 29 in good health. Some clones in this sample may be carry-over from other donors' samples. The chain carries TRBV4-3 and TRBJ2-2; D is ambiguous. This CDR3 reads CASSQGYRSGELFF. The DNA for the CDR3 is TGCGCCAGCAGCCAGGGATATCGGTCCGGGGAGCTGTTTTTT.